Listed here are 17 T cell receptor beta chains from one sample, sequenced in a study of Tregs in tolerant kidney transplant recipients. Profiled with immunoSEQ multiplex PCR; TCRdb holds only in-frame clones, not every one. The sample has approximately 99,000 clones, around 90% seen once. Sequenced material: CD4+ T cells from blood, taken before the transplant. These receptors originate from a human donor who received a combined kidney and bone marrow transplant.

The chain has TRBV29-1 and TRBJ1-5; 7 positions match TRBD1. V shed 7 bases, J shed 3 bases, and the junction held 6 bases outside the gene matches. There are 13 residues in the CDR3. The germline gives CDR1 SQVTM, CDR2 ANQGSEA. The CDR3 bases are TGCAGCGGCTCGACAGGGATCAATCAGCCCCAGCATTTT. It translates to CSGSTGINQPQHF.

This chain links TRBV30 with TRBJ2-7; 10 nucleotides align to TRBD2. Germline loops: CDR1 GTSNPN, CDR2 SVGIG (reference sequence). CDR3 length equals 16 residues. Unmatched junction bases numbered 7, after V lost 0 bases and J lost 2 bases. Here the CDR3 DNA reads TGTGCCTGGAGTGTAGGCCGAGCGGGAGGGACCTACGAGCAGTACTTC. Translating gives CAWSVGRAGGTYEQYF. Full variable domain (rest looked up from reference TRBV30 and TRBJ2-7): SQTIHQWPATLVQPVGSPLSLECTVEGTSNPNLYWYRQAAGRGLQLLFYSVGIGQISSEVPQNLSASRPQDRQFILSSKKLLLSDSGFYLCAWSVGRAGGTYEQYFGPGTRLTVT.

This chain links TRBV7-6 with TRBJ2-7; 7 nucleotides line up with TRBD1. The germline CDR1 and CDR2 sequences are SGHVS and FNYEAQ. There are 15 residues in the CDR3. Trimming cost V 1 base and J 2 bases; bases outside gene matches: 5. CDR3 nucleotides: TGTGCCAGCAGCTTAGGCGTAGGGGGCACCTACGAGCAGTACTTC. Its translation: CASSLGVGGTYEQYF.

The rearrangement uses TRBV29-1 and TRBJ1-1; D is perhaps TRBD1 (5 bases). The germline gives CDR1 SQVTM, CDR2 ANQGSEA. The CDR3 sequence is 13 residues long. V lost 7 bases, J lost 1 base, and 13 bases lay in between. The CDR3 DNA follows: TGCAGCGCTAGGGACTTCAGGAACACTGAAGCTTTCTTT. This codes for CSARDFRNTEAFF.

The gene calls are TRBV7-2 and TRBJ1-4, with D uncertain. Per germline, CDR1 SGHTA and CDR2 FQGNSA. The ends were cut back, 4 bases at V and 5 bases at J, with 14 bases in the middle. The CDR3 has 15 residues. The CDR3 region has the DNA TGTGCCAGCAGCTCTAGCGGAAGCAAGAATGAAAAACTGTTTTTT. Translation: CASSSSGSKNEKLFF.

In its sample, this clone was seen a few times. The J gene is TRBJ2-7, the V gene TRBV4-1; TRBD1 might be the D (5 bases). V lost 1 base and J 0 bases, leaving 19 bases between the germline ends. The germline CDR1 and CDR2 sequences are MGHRA and YSYEKL. CDR3 length equals 18 residues. CDR3 DNA sequence: TGCGCCAGCAGCCAAGGGCAGGGCTGGGGCAACCCCTCCTACGAGCAGTACTTC. Its protein is CASSQGQGWGNPSYEQYF.

Here the CDR3 reads CASSLSGYSNQPQHF. The CDR3 DNA reads TGTGCCAGCAGCTTGTCAGGGTATAGCAATCAGCCCCAGCATTTT. This rearrangement joins TRBV5-6 to TRBJ1-5; TRBD1 is a possible D gene (5 bases). This CDR3 is 15 amino acids long. The V gene lost 1 base and the J gene lost 0 bases, with 8 bases spanning the gap. Germline V gene data show CDR1 as SGHDT and CDR2 as YYEEEE.

The genes are TRBV6-4 and TRBJ2-1; weak D call: TRBD2 (5 bases). V was pared by 4 bases and J by 8 bases, with 15 bases between. The germline gives CDR1 MRHNA, CDR2 SNTAGT. The CDR3 runs to 14 residues. The CDR3 here is CASSVLASSDEQFF. The CDR3 region has the DNA TGTGCCAGCAGTGTATTGGCGAGTAGCGATGAGCAGTTCTTC.

The CDR3 spells CASSRTGDYEKLFF. The CDR3, as DNA: TGCGCCAGCAGCCGGACAGGGGATTACGAAAAACTGTTTTTT. The rearrangement joins TRBV5-1 to TRBJ1-4, with 9 bases fitting TRBD1. The CDR3 loop spans 14 amino acids. Germline V gives CDR1 SGHRS, CDR2 YFSETQ. The V and J ends lost 4 bases and 8 bases, in that order; junction bases with no gene match: 6.

V gene TRBV15 combines with J gene TRBJ2-2, with 11 bases aligning to TRBD2. Germline V gives CDR1 LNHNV, CDR2 YYDKDF (reference sequence). The CDR3 totals 15 residues. Trimming at V came to 5 bases and at J to 8 bases, leaving 7 bases not matched to a gene. As DNA, the CDR3 is TGTGCCACCAGCGCCGGGACTAGCGGTTCGGGGGAGCTGTTTTTT. Encoded protein: CATSAGTSGSGELFF.

In nucleotides, the CDR3 is TGTGCCAGCAGCTTTCGTCGGTTTAGGCCCCCGGGGGGGGAGCTGTTTTTT. Its translation: CASSFRRFRPPGGELFF. The rearrangement joins TRBV11-2 to TRBJ2-2; possibly TRBD2 for D (5 bases). V lost 3 bases to trimming and J lost 8 bases, with 22 bases between them. This CDR3 contains 17 residues. Per the germline V gene, CDR1 is SGHAT and CDR2 is FQNNGV.

V and J are TRBV5-6 and TRBJ2-7; perhaps TRBD1 as D (7 bases). V was pared by 2 bases and J by 3 bases, with 18 bases between. Looked up from germline, CDR1 is SGHDT and CDR2 is YYEEEE. The length of the CDR3 is 16 residues. In DNA, the CDR3 is TGTGCCAGCAGCTTCGCCCTGGACAGGCGGGGCTACGAGCAGTACTTC. It codes for CASSFALDRRGYEQYF.

V is TRBV30 and J is TRBJ2-7, with 8 positions matching TRBD1. The trim removed 3 bases at V and 3 bases at J, leaving 7 bases unmatched. The germline V gene has CDR1 GTSNPN and CDR2 SVGIG (reference sequence). The CDR3 contains 14 residues. CDR3 region: CAWRDNRGSYEQYF. The CDR3 nucleotides are TGTGCCTGGAGAGACAACAGGGGGAGCTACGAGCAGTACTTC.

The rearrangement links TRBV11-2 to TRBJ1-2, with D possibly TRBD1 on 6 matching bases. The CDR3 runs to 19 residues. Trimming removed 4 bases at V and 4 bases at J, with 28 bases between. Germline V gene sequence: CDR1 SGHAT, CDR2 FQNNGV. CDR3 coding DNA: TGTGCCAGCAGCTGGGGGAGGGGTGGACAGAAACTACCTTTCTATGGCTACACCTTC. Residues: CASSWGRGGQKLPFYGYTF.

The chain uses TRBV18 and TRBJ1-6, with unresolved D. V was pared by 2 bases and J by 6 bases, with 8 bases between. This CDR3 region has 14 residues. Per the germline V gene, CDR1 is KGHSH and CDR2 is LQKENI. The CDR3: CASSPGGINSPLHF. CDR3 nucleotides: TGTGCCAGCTCACCAGGAGGGATTAATTCACCCCTCCACTTT.

V gene TRBV28 combines with J gene TRBJ2-3; 8 positions match TRBD1. V gave up 2 bases and J gave up 3 bases; unmatched junction bases: 10. The CDR3 is 17 amino acids. The V gene's germline CDR1 is MDHEN and CDR2 SYDVKM. CDR3 DNA sequence: TGTGCCAGCAGTTTAGCGGGACAGGTTTTTAGTACAGATACGCAGTATTTT. It specifies CASSLAGQVFSTDTQYF.

This chain uses TRBV4-3 with TRBJ2-7, with 8 nucleotides matching TRBD2. CDR1 is LGHNA and CDR2 is YSLEER in the germline V gene. This CDR3 has 17 residues. V was pared by 0 bases and J by 4 bases, with 11 bases of the junction left unmatched. CDR3: CASSQDRAAGVGYEQYF. The CDR3 DNA sequence: TGCGCCAGCAGCCAAGATAGGGCAGCGGGAGTGGGGTACGAGCAGTACTTC.